The 14 T cell receptor beta chains reported below all come from one sample, sequenced in a study of T cells in Graves' hyperthyroidism and ophthalmopathy. The TCR beta CDR3 regions underwent amplification using RNA transcripts as the source. An initial round of RT-PCR targeting the TCR CDR3 relied on the HTBI primer set. TCRdb reprocessed the multiplex PCR reads via MiXCR and lists one record per CDR3 protein. The sample includes a few hundred thousand distinct CDR3 sequences, around a quarter of them seen just once. Source material: blood. These receptors came from a man aged 50 to 60 with Graves' hyperthyroidism.

In regard to this clonotype: A much larger clone lies a single base off, so this may be a read error. This chain connects TRBV12-3 or TRBV12-4 to TRBJ1-1, with a tentative D call TRBD1 (5 bases). The ends were cut back, 4 bases at V and 3 bases at J, with 9 bases in the middle. The CDR3 is 13 amino acids. The CDR3 region is CASSWRGDTEAFF. CDR3 nucleotides: TGTGCCAGCAGTTGGAGGGGTGACACTGAAGCTTTCTTT.

A few counts support this clonotype. V and J are TRBV5-1 and TRBJ1-1, with D perhaps TRBD1 (5 bases). The CDR3 spans 17 residues. V gave up 2 bases and J gave up 1 base, with 18 bases separating them. Germline CDR1 is SGHRS and CDR2 is YFSETQ. CDR3 in amino acids: CASSFTQGPVANTEAFF. The CDR3 coding sequence is TGCGCCAGCAGCTTCACGCAGGGCCCTGTAGCGAACACTGAAGCTTTCTTT.

This clonotype was seen repeatedly, ten times or more. The V and J genes are TRBV7-3 and TRBJ2-7; D remains unclear. V gave up 2 bases and J gave up 2 bases, with 7 bases separating them. The CDR3 length is 13 residues. CDR1 is SGHTA and CDR2 is FQGTGA in the germline V gene. CDR3 protein: CASSLSNTYEQYF. The CDR3 coding sequence is TGTGCCAGCAGCTTATCTAATACCTACGAGCAGTACTTC.

This clonotype has a handful of counts. The chain has TRBV30 and TRBJ2-2; the D is unclear. V lost 3 bases and J 7 bases, leaving 6 bases between the germline ends. CDR1 and CDR2 from the germline V gene are GTSNPN and SVGIG (reference sequence). The CDR3 length is 11 residues. CDR3 protein: CAWSDFGELFF. The CDR3 DNA follows: TGTGCCTGGAGCGATTTCGGGGAGCTGTTTTTT.

The chain couples TRBV15 to TRBJ2-2, with D tentatively TRBD2 (6 bases). The germline CDR1 and CDR2 sequences are LNHNV and YYDKDF (reference sequence). The CDR3 covers 16 residues. V lost 1 base and J lost 7, with 16 bases in between. The CDR3 is CATSRVEGRRVGELFF. The CDR3 nucleotides read TGTGCCACCAGCAGAGTTGAGGGGCGGAGGGTCGGGGAGCTGTTTTTT.

The genes are TRBV2 and TRBJ2-5; D might be TRBD2 (6 bases). CDR1 is SNHLY and CDR2 is FYNNEI in the germline V gene. This CDR3 contains 13 residues. V lost 5 bases, J lost 5 bases, and 12 bases lay in between. The CDR3 DNA sequence: TGTGCCAGCAGTTTCGGGAGTCATGAGACCCAGTACTTC. Its translation: CASSFGSHETQYF.

This clonotype was detected a few times. The V and J genes are TRBV10-3 and TRBJ2-7; TRBD2 aligns across 9 bases. The CDR3 has 16 residues. With V trimmed by 8 bases and J by 3 bases, 14 bases remained unmatched. Germline V gene sequence: CDR1 ENHRY, CDR2 SYGVKD. The CDR3 reads CAIRQPQTSGDYEQYF. CDR3 nucleotides: TGTGCCATCCGGCAACCCCAGACTAGCGGAGACTACGAGCAGTACTTC.

The rearrangement uses TRBV11-1 and TRBJ2-1; D possibly corresponds to TRBD2 (6 bases). V was trimmed by 4 bases and J by 2 bases, leaving 15 bases between them. CDR3 length: 16 residues. Germline V lookup: CDR1 SGHAT, CDR2 FQDESV (reference sequence). DNA of the CDR3: TGTGCCAGCAGCTGGGGACTGGAGGAACCCTACAATGAGCAGTTCTTC. This gives the protein CASSWGLEEPYNEQFF.

V and J are TRBV19 and TRBJ2-2; no clear D. Germline CDR1 reads LNHDA; CDR2 reads SQIVND (reference sequence). The CDR3 covers 14 residues. Trimming pared 6 bases from V and 1 base from J, leaving 9 bases between. The CDR3 DNA reads TGTGCCAGTAGCCCGGACGGGAACACCGGGGAGCTGTTTTTT. Translation: CASSPDGNTGELFF.

J is TRBJ2-7 and V is TRBV27, with 8 bases fitting TRBD2. V trimming: 6 bases; J trimming: 2 bases; junction bases outside the gene matches: 6. The germline CDR1 and CDR2 sequences are MNHEY and SMNVEV (reference sequence). This CDR3 comprises 14 residues. This chain's CDR3 is CASSGGGIPYEQYF. The CDR3 nucleotides are TGTGCCAGCAGCGGCGGGGGGATCCCCTACGAGCAGTACTTC.

This chain links TRBV30 with TRBJ2-2, with TRBD1 matching 9 bases. The length of the CDR3 is 13 residues. Germline loops: CDR1 GTSNPN, CDR2 SVGIG (reference sequence). Trimming removed 5 bases from V and 3 bases from J; junction bases left unmatched: 1. The CDR3 sequence is CAWDRGDTGELFF. DNA for the CDR3: TGTGCCTGGGACAGGGGGGACACCGGGGAGCTGTTTTTT.

The chain employs TRBV2 and TRBJ2-4; 13 bases are shared with TRBD2. There are 17 residues in the CDR3. In germline, CDR1 is SNHLY, CDR2 FYNNEI. V lost 6 bases to trimming and J lost 4 bases; unmatched junction nucleotides: 9. CDR3 sequence reads: CASRVGLAGRRKNIQYF. The CDR3 region has the DNA TGTGCCAGCAGGGTGGGACTAGCGGGGAGAAGAAAAAACATTCAGTACTTC.

This sequence joins TRBV27 and TRBJ1-4, with a tentative D call TRBD1 (5 bases). The germline CDR1 and CDR2 sequences are MNHEY and SMNVEV (reference sequence). The CDR3 loop spans 15 amino acids. V was clipped by 5 bases and J by 4 bases, with 14 bases between them. The CDR3, as DNA: TGTGCCAGCAGTGTGATAAGGGGATTTAATGAAAAACTGTTTTTT. Amino acid sequence: CASSVIRGFNEKLFF.

This clonotype was counted many times. This rearrangement joins TRBV11-2 to TRBJ2-7, with D possibly being TRBD1 (5 bases). The CDR3 spans 13 residues. CDR1 and CDR2 (germline): SGHAT, FQNNGV. Trimming pared 5 bases from V and 1 base from J, leaving 9 bases between. The CDR3 coding sequence is TGTGCCAGCAGCATAGGACAATCCTACGAGCAGTACTTC. This codes for CASSIGQSYEQYF.